These 21 T cell receptor beta chains were all obtained from the same sample, sequenced in a study of blood T cell repertoires in COVID-19. Clones were sequenced by immunoSEQ multiplex PCR, and TCRdb holds only the in-frame ones, with some missing. Counted here are under 200,000 clones, approximately 88% occurring once; the ten biggest clones make up more than 7%. Material: peripheral blood. These receptors were taken from a woman at least 80 years old with active or convalescent COVID-19.

This clone was seen a handful of times. The chain links TRBV2 to TRBJ1-2; D is ambiguous. The CDR3 is made up of 15 amino acids. The germline V gene encodes CDR1 SNHLY and CDR2 FYNNEI. Trimming pared 0 bases from V and 4 bases from J, leaving 12 bases between. For the CDR3, the DNA is TGTGCCAGCAGTGAAGCGCGGGGAGGCTCCTATGGCTACACCTTC. Translation gives CASSEARGGSYGYTF.

The chain couples TRBV6-5 to TRBJ2-1; possibly TRBD1 for D (5 bases). The CDR3 consists of 16 residues. Looked up from germline, CDR1 is MNHEY and CDR2 is SVGAGI. V was shortened by 2 bases and J by 0 bases, with 11 bases between the two germline ends. The CDR3 protein is CASSYRGESSYNEQFF. As DNA, the CDR3 is TGTGCCAGCAGTTACAGGGGCGAAAGCTCCTACAATGAGCAGTTCTTC.

J is TRBJ1-5 and V is TRBV10-3, with D possibly being TRBD1 (6 bases). The CDR3 spans 14 residues. Germline V gives CDR1 ENHRY, CDR2 SYGVKD. The V end lost 4 bases, the J end lost 5 bases, and 12 bases lay between the germline ends. The CDR3 reads CAISAREGDQPQHF. The CDR3 region has the DNA TGTGCCATCAGTGCCAGGGAGGGGGATCAGCCCCAGCATTTT.

The rearrangement uses TRBV9 and TRBJ1-6; TRBD1 might be the D (5 bases). There are 14 residues in the CDR3. The ends were cut back, 1 base at V and 6 bases at J, with 8 bases in the middle. Germline-derived CDR1 and CDR2 are SGDLS and YYNGEE. CDR3 nucleotides: TGTGCCAGCAGCGTACAGGGTCTTAATTCACCCCTCCACTTT. Amino acids: CASSVQGLNSPLHF.

The chain recombines TRBV5-5 with TRBJ1-3; no firm D call. Trimming left V 4 bases short and J 0 bases short, with 11 bases between. Per germline, CDR1 SGHKS and CDR2 YYEKEE (reference sequence). The CDR3 contains 15 residues. The CDR3 sequence: CASSPDTYSGNTIYF. CDR3 DNA sequence: TGTGCCAGCAGCCCAGACACATACTCTGGAAACACCATATATTTT.

The chain combines TRBV11-3 with TRBJ1-3; 7 bases align to TRBD1. CDR1 is SGHNT and CDR2 is YENEEA in the germline V gene. This CDR3 has 15 residues. Trimming removed 1 base from V and 2 bases from J; junction bases left unmatched: 2. CDR3 sequence (DNA): TGTGCCAGCAGCTTAGGACAGGGACCTGGAAACACCATATATTTT. This encodes CASSLGQGPGNTIYF.

V and J are TRBV7-2 and TRBJ2-7; 7 bases line up with TRBD1. With V trimmed by 1 base and J by 0 bases, 0 bases remained unmatched. CDR3 length: 14 residues. CDR1 SGHTA and CDR2 FQGNSA come from the germline V gene. Here the CDR3 DNA reads TGTGCCAGCAGCTTAGGGGACAGCTCCTACGAGCAGTACTTC. It translates to CASSLGDSSYEQYF.

This clone appeared a few times. The chain employs TRBV7-9 and TRBJ2-7; D remains unclear. The CDR3 contains 12 residues. Germline V CDR1 and CDR2: SEHNR, FQNEAQ (reference sequence). Trimming left V 1 base short and J 5 bases short, with 6 bases between. DNA for the CDR3: TGTGCCAGCAGCTTAGAGGCGGACGAGCAGTACTTC. Its protein product is CASSLEADEQYF.

The rearrangement links TRBV2 to TRBJ1-2, with TRBD1 matching 7 bases. The length of the CDR3 is 14 residues. Unmatched junction bases numbered 10, after V lost 7 bases and J lost 5 bases. Germline CDR1 and CDR2: SNHLY and FYNNEI. CDR3 DNA sequence: TGTGCCAGCATCCGCGGAGAGGGGGCATATGGCTACACCTTC. Its translation: CASIRGEGAYGYTF.

The rearrangement links TRBV6-5 to TRBJ2-3; D gene uncertain. The V and J ends lost 4 bases and 0 bases respectively, with 11 bases between them. The CDR3 totals 15 residues. Germline CDR1 is MNHEY and CDR2 is SVGAGI. Here the CDR3 DNA reads TGTGCCAGCAGTTTCAACTCACCTAGCACAGATACGCAGTATTTT. This translates into CASSFNSPSTDTQYF.

The chain joins TRBV5-1 to TRBJ2-1, with D tentatively TRBD2 (5 bases). Germline-derived CDR1 and CDR2 are SGHRS and YFSETQ. Between the trimmed V and J ends, which lost 6 bases and 7 bases, there was a span of 11 bases. The CDR3 spans 12 residues. CDR3 region: CASKASMNEQFF. In nucleotides, the CDR3 is TGCGCCAGCAAGGCTAGCATGAATGAGCAGTTCTTC. The full variable domain, rest sourced from reference TRBV5-1 and TRBJ2-1, is KAGVTQTPRYLIKTRGQQVTLSCSPISGHRSVSWYQQTPGQGLQFLFEYFSETQRNKGNFPGRFSGRQFSNSRSEMNVSTLELGDSALYLCASKASMNEQFFGPGTRLTVL.

In its sample, this clone was seen a few times. V and J are TRBV5-6 and TRBJ2-1; 14 bases align to TRBD2. This CDR3 comprises 18 residues. CDR1 is SGHDT and CDR2 is YYEEEE in the germline V gene. V lost 4 bases to trimming and J lost 4 bases; unmatched junction nucleotides: 10. DNA for the CDR3: TGTGCCAGCAGCAGTACCTCCGGGACTAGCGGGGGTTACAATGAGCAGTTCTTC. Translation: CASSSTSGTSGGYNEQFF. Based on the CDR3 plus reference TRBV5-6 and TRBJ2-1, the full variable domain is DAGVTQSPTHLIKTRGQQVTLRCSPKSGHDTVSWYQQALGQGPQFIFQYYEEEERQRGNFPDRFSGHQFPNYSSELNVNALLLGDSALYLCASSSTSGTSGGYNEQFFGPGTRLTVL.

CDR3 protein: CASSPPGGNYGYTF. The CDR3 DNA reads as TGTGCCAGCTCACCACCGGGGGGGAACTATGGCTACACCTTC. This chain joins TRBV18 and TRBJ1-2; TRBD1 is a possible D gene (5 bases). The V and J ends lost 0 bases and 2 bases respectively, with 7 bases between them. The CDR3 has 14 amino acids. From germline, CDR1 is KGHSH and CDR2 LQKENI. The whole variable domain, remainder taken from reference TRBV18 and TRBJ1-2, is NAGVMQNPRHLVRRRGQEARLRCSPMKGHSHVYWYRQLPEEGLKFMVYLQKENIIDESGMPKERFSAEFPKEGPSILRIQQVVRGDSAAYFCASSPPGGNYGYTFGSGTRLTVV.

V and J are TRBV7-6 and TRBJ2-2; D remains ambiguous. Germline V gene lookup returns CDR1 SGHVS and CDR2 FNYEAQ. Trimming left V 6 bases short and J 6 bases short, with 8 bases between. The CDR3 is 12 residues long. Here the CDR3 reads CASSPPSGELFF. The CDR3 region has the DNA TGTGCCAGCAGTCCTCCCTCCGGGGAGCTGTTTTTT.

The rearrangement links TRBV11-2 to TRBJ1-1; D is perhaps TRBD1 (5 bases). Trimming left V 4 bases short and J 1 base short, with 13 bases between. There are 15 residues in the CDR3. CDR1 and CDR2 from the germline V gene are SGHAT and FQNNGV. The DNA of the CDR3 is TGTGCCAGCAGCTCAAGTGACAGACCGAACACTGAAGCTTTCTTT. Encoded protein: CASSSSDRPNTEAFF.

This clone was picked up one time. The chain recombines TRBV19 with TRBJ1-3; TRBD1 agrees at 8 bases. The CDR3 runs to 15 residues. V shed 5 bases and J 5 bases; nucleotides not matched to a gene: 8. CDR1 is LNHDA and CDR2 is SQIVND in the germline V gene (reference sequence). The CDR3 nucleotides are TGTGCCAGTAGTGAGGCGACAGGGGTAAGAAACACCATATATTTT. The encoded protein is CASSEATGVRNTIYF.

The rearrangement joins TRBV11-1 to TRBJ2-1, with 9 nucleotides matching TRBD2. CDR1 and CDR2 from the germline V gene are SGHAT and FQDESV (reference sequence). The CDR3 has 15 amino acids. Trimming at V came to 1 base and at J to 7 bases, leaving 5 bases not matched to a gene. CDR3 in amino acids: CASSLGGGAFNEQFF. The CDR3 region has the DNA TGTGCCAGCAGCTTAGGCGGGGGGGCATTTAATGAGCAGTTCTTC.

This clone was counted a single time. The chain is built from TRBV18 and TRBJ2-2; TRBD2 aligns across 7 bases. The CDR3 contains 16 residues. Germline trimming cut 3 bases from V and 3 bases from J; bases unmatched to any gene: 7. Germline-derived CDR1 and CDR2 are KGHSH and LQKENI. The CDR3 DNA reads TGTGCCAGCTCACCCCGAGCGGGGACCTACACCGGGGAGCTGTTTTTT. Its protein product is CASSPRAGTYTGELFF.

The V gene is TRBV4-1, the J gene TRBJ2-5; 12 bases map to TRBD2. V lost 5 bases, J lost 1 base, and 8 bases stayed unmatched. The CDR3 contains 17 residues. Germline CDR1 is MGHRA and CDR2 is YSYEKL. As DNA, the CDR3 is TGCGCCAGCAGCGCCACCCCTAGCGGGGGGGTCCAAGAGACCCAGTACTTC. Its translation is CASSATPSGGVQETQYF.

The rearrangement joins TRBV6-5 to TRBJ1-6; D might be TRBD1 (6 bases). The ends were cut back, 2 bases at V and 5 bases at J, with 13 bases in the middle. This CDR3 is built from 16 residues. The germline CDR1 and CDR2 sequences are MNHEY and SVGAGI. CDR3 nucleotides: TGTGCCAGCAGTTACCGGGGGGCGAATAATAATTCACCCCTCCACTTT. It encodes CASSYRGANNNSPLHF.

This sequence joins TRBV5-1 and TRBJ1-1, with a weak D call TRBD1 (6 bases). V lost 4 bases and J lost 0, with 7 bases in between. CDR3 length: 13 amino acids. Germline CDR1 SGHRS, CDR2 YFSETQ. The CDR3: CASSTGLNTEAFF. CDR3 DNA: TGCGCCAGCAGCACAGGGTTGAACACTGAAGCTTTCTTT.